Following are 3 T cell receptor beta chains from one sample sequenced in a study of shared clonotypes between healthy human individuals. Profiled with immunoSEQ multiplex PCR; TCRdb holds only in-frame clones, not every one. Here the sample spans 550,000 to 600,000 clones, roughly 98% being singletons. Terminally differentiated effector memory CD45RA+ cells were excluded from the naive CD8 cells, which were CD45RO-negative and positively selected for CCR7. The material sequenced was naive CD8+ T cells sorted from blood. Every receptor here comes from a man aged 30 to 45 in good health.

This clone was recorded once. CDR3 bases: TGCAGCGTTGAAGGGAGTCGGGACGGGACCCAGTACTTC. Amino acid sequence: CSVEGSRDGTQYF. The chain joins TRBV29-1 to TRBJ2-5; D may match TRBD1 or TRBD2 (5 bases each). The CDR3 sequence is 13 residues long. CDR1 and CDR2 from the germline V gene are SQVTM and ANQGSEA. V shed 1 base and J shed 7 bases, with 13 bases lying between them.

The rearrangement uses TRBV29-1 and TRBJ1-1, with TRBD1 as a possible D gene (5 bases). V was shortened by 6 bases and J by 1 base, with 15 bases between the two germline ends. CDR3 size: 14 residues. From germline, CDR1 is SQVTM and CDR2 ANQGSEA. In nucleotides, the CDR3 is TGCAGCGTGGGGCGTGTGGGTAGGAACACTGAAGCTTTCTTT. It encodes CSVGRVGRNTEAFF.

This rearrangement joins TRBV27 to TRBJ2-3, with 11 bases that match TRBD1. CDR3 length equals 16 residues. The germline V gene has CDR1 MNHEY and CDR2 SMNVEV (reference sequence). V lost 3 bases to trimming and J lost 6 bases; unmatched junction nucleotides: 8. The CDR3 nucleotides read TGTGCCAGCAGTTTGGGGACAGGGGGTCTCAGGGATACGCAGTATTTT. It codes for CASSLGTGGLRDTQYF.